The 18 T cell receptor beta chains in this list originate from one sample, sequenced in a study of T cells in Graves' hyperthyroidism and ophthalmopathy. RNA transcripts were the template for amplifying TCR beta CDR3 regions. TCR CDR3 underwent first-round RT-PCR with the HTBI primer set. TCRdb ran MiXCR on the multiplex PCR reads and lists one entry per CDR3 protein. This sample has more than 450,000 distinct CDR3 sequences; 13% to 15% occur once, and the top ten carry approximately 15%. What was sequenced was blood. Source of these receptors: a woman aged 40 to 50 with Graves' hyperthyroidism.

Ten or more counts support this clonotype. The chain uses TRBV20-1 and TRBJ1-4; TRBD1 matches at 8 bases. The V and J ends lost 3 bases and 5 bases, in that order; junction bases with no gene match: 2. Germline V gene lookup returns CDR1 DFQATT and CDR2 SNEGSKA (reference sequence). The CDR3 loop spans 13 amino acids. Here the CDR3 reads CSARRTGNEKLFF. The CDR3 region has the DNA TGCAGTGCTAGGAGGACAGGGAATGAAAAACTGTTTTTT.

This clonotype is a singleton in its sample. The V call is TRBV5-1, the J call TRBJ2-7; 7 bases align to TRBD2. The CDR3 runs to 14 residues. Germline V lookup: CDR1 SGHRS, CDR2 YFSETQ. Trimming cost V 5 bases and J 7 bases; bases outside gene matches: 12. CDR3 sequence: CASRMGEGPLEQYF. In DNA form, the CDR3 reads TGCGCCAGCAGGATGGGGGAGGGCCCATTAGAGCAGTACTTC.

This clonotype was seen only a few times. The chain has TRBV5-4 and TRBJ2-7, with TRBD2 identical over 8 bases. The ends lost 0 bases at V and 0 bases at J; junction bases unmatched: 2. The germline CDR1 and CDR2 sequences are SGHNT and YYREEE (reference sequence). This CDR3 is built from 15 residues. As DNA, the CDR3 is TGTGCCAGCAGCTTGGGTAGCGGGGCCTCCTACGAGCAGTACTTC. Residues: CASSLGSGASYEQYF.

In its sample, this clonotype was seen many times. This chain joins TRBV28 and TRBJ2-7; no clear D gene. Per germline, CDR1 MDHEN and CDR2 SYDVKM. The CDR3 totals 15 residues. V dropped 6 bases and J dropped 0 bases, with 15 bases sitting between them. The CDR3 reads CASSVQLKSSYEQYF. CDR3 coding DNA: TGTGCCAGCAGCGTTCAGCTAAAAAGCTCCTACGAGCAGTACTTC.

This clonotype showed up many times. The chain employs TRBV12-3 or TRBV12-4 and TRBJ1-1; TRBD1 matches 7 bases. V dropped 3 bases and J dropped 5; count of bases not matched to a gene: 6. The CDR3 is made up of 14 amino acids. In DNA, the CDR3 is TGTGCCAGCAGTTTTACAGGGGTGAGGACTGAAGCTTTCTTT. Encoded protein: CASSFTGVRTEAFF.

V is TRBV28 and J is TRBJ2-7, with D maybe TRBD1 (6 bases). The CDR3 covers 16 residues. Looked up from germline, CDR1 is MDHEN and CDR2 is SYDVKM. V was pared by 5 bases and J by 3 bases, with 20 bases between. The CDR3 bases are TGTGCCAGCAGTACCCCCGGGACACTATTGGGCTACGAGCAGTACTTC. Residues: CASSTPGTLLGYEQYF.

This clonotype was observed many times. The chain joins TRBV2 to TRBJ1-4, with unresolved D. Germline V gives CDR1 SNHLY, CDR2 FYNNEI. The germline V and J ends were trimmed by 3 bases and 8 bases, with 10 bases remaining between them. The CDR3 runs 13 residues. In DNA form, the CDR3 reads TGTGCCAGCAGTGAGGTGGGAGGCGAAAAACTGTTTTTT. Protein sequence: CASSEVGGEKLFF.

This clonotype occurred many times. The chain employs TRBV30 and TRBJ2-7; D unresolved. Deletions cut 5 bases from V and 0 bases from J, with 20 bases between. The CDR3 runs to 16 residues. Germline assignment: CDR1 GTSNPN and CDR2 SVGIG (reference sequence). The CDR3 region has the DNA TGTGCCTGGGAGCGTGCTGGGAATTTAGGCTCCTACGAGCAGTACTTC. It encodes CAWERAGNLGSYEQYF. Full variable domain (remainder filled in from reference TRBV30 and TRBJ2-7): SQTIHQWPATLVQPVGSPLSLECTVEGTSNPNLYWYRQAAGRGLQLLFYSVGIGQISSEVPQNLSASRPQDRQFILSSKKLLLSDSGFYLCAWERAGNLGSYEQYFGPGTRLTVT.

About this clonotype: A read error may explain this, as a much larger clone is one base away. The chain has TRBV11-3 and TRBJ2-7; TRBD1 might be the D (6 bases). This CDR3 spans 15 amino acids. The germline CDR1 and CDR2 sequences are SGHNT and YENEEA. The DNA for the CDR3 is TGTGCCAGCAGCTTAGGTGGGACATCCTCCTACGAGCAGTGCTTC. It codes for CASSLGGTSSYEQCF.

This clonotype showed up many times. The chain carries TRBV12-3 or TRBV12-4 and TRBJ2-7; D is unresolved. The CDR3 has 14 amino acids. Trimming pared 3 bases from V and 2 bases from J, leaving 11 bases between. CDR3 bases: TGTGCCAGCAGTTTTACACGGGTTCCCTACGAGCAGTACTTC. Amino acids: CASSFTRVPYEQYF.

This sequence joins TRBV5-8 and TRBJ2-2; D tentatively fits TRBD1 or TRBD2 (5 bases each). Per germline, CDR1 SGHTS and CDR2 YDEGEE. This CDR3 contains 15 residues. Trimming stripped 6 bases from V and 8 bases from J, with 20 bases between. CDR3 loop: CASKRDPSLGGELFF. The CDR3 DNA is TGTGCCAGCAAACGGGACCCTTCGCTGGGGGGGGAGCTGTTTTTT. Full variable domain (missing parts from reference TRBV5-8 and TRBJ2-2): EAGVTQSPTHLIKTRGQQATLRCSPISGHTSVYWYQQALGLGLQFLLWYDEGEERNRGNFPPRFSGRQFPNYSSELNVNALELEDSALYLCASKRDPSLGGELFFGEGSRLTVL.

This clonotype was counted at least ten times. The rearrangement links TRBV28 to TRBJ1-1; TRBD1 is a possible D gene (6 bases). Germline CDR1 and CDR2: MDHEN and SYDVKM. The CDR3 runs to 14 residues. V shed 6 bases and J shed 4 bases, with 15 bases lying between them. In DNA, the CDR3 is TGTGCCAGCAGAACACAGGGAAGAAGCACTGAAGCTTTCTTT. Translation gives CASRTQGRSTEAFF.

The chain has TRBV6-2 or TRBV6-3 and TRBJ1-5; D gene unclear. Germline loops: CDR1 MNHEY, CDR2 SVGEGT. Trimming took off 0 bases at V and 6 bases at J, with 12 bases between the two ends. The CDR3 consists of 15 residues. The CDR3 nucleotides are TGTGCCAGCAGTTACTCGAGAGGGAGGACTCAGCCCCAGCATTTT. Translating it yields CASSYSRGRTQPQHF.

This clonotype was seen repeatedly, ten times or more. V usage is TRBV2 and J usage is TRBJ2-1; 12 nucleotides match TRBD2. Trimming removed 6 bases from V and 5 bases from J; junction bases left unmatched: 11. Germline V lookup: CDR1 SNHLY, CDR2 FYNNEI. This CDR3 region has 17 residues. The CDR3 nucleotides read TGTGCCAGCAGAGCAAGTAGGACTAGCGGGATTAACAATGAGCAGTTCTTC. Its translation is CASRASRTSGINNEQFF.

This clonotype was recorded a few times. The V call is TRBV11-1, the J call TRBJ2-1; D call uncertain. CDR3 length: 13 residues. V was pared by 0 bases and J by 6 bases, with 6 bases between. CDR1 is SGHAT and CDR2 is FQDESV in the germline V gene (reference sequence). DNA for the CDR3: TGTGCCAGCAGCTTAGCGCTAGTCAATGAGCAGTTCTTC. Protein product: CASSLALVNEQFF.

This clonotype was found once. This chain uses TRBV2 with TRBJ2-7; 7 bases agree with TRBD2. V trimming: 6 bases; J trimming: 7 bases; junction bases outside the gene matches: 6. The CDR3 spans 12 residues. Germline values: CDR1 SNHLY, CDR2 FYNNEI. The CDR3 is CASRGEGEEQYF. The CDR3 DNA is TGTGCCAGCAGGGGGGAGGGCGAGGAGCAGTACTTC.

This rearrangement joins TRBV18 to TRBJ1-1; D ambiguous. CDR1 and CDR2 from the germline V gene are KGHSH and LQKENI. This CDR3 comprises 15 residues. V was trimmed by 3 bases and J by 1 base, leaving 12 bases between them. In nucleotides, the CDR3 is TGTGCCAGCTCACCCGATGTCGGGCAGAACACTGAAGCTTTCTTT. It translates to CASSPDVGQNTEAFF.

At least ten counts were recorded for this clonotype. V gene TRBV5-1 combines with J gene TRBJ1-4, with D possibly being TRBD1 (6 bases). Trimming removed 7 bases at V and 3 bases at J, with 13 bases between. The germline CDR1 and CDR2 sequences are SGHRS and YFSETQ. This CDR3 comprises 14 residues. The CDR3 coding sequence is TGCGCCAGCGCCGCCGGGACACCTAATGAAAAACTGTTTTTT. Translation gives CASAAGTPNEKLFF.